The 15 T cell receptor beta chains reported below all come from one sample, sequenced in a study of graft-versus-host responses after intestinal transplantation listed by TCRdb under 2021. Libraries were prepared through the immunoSEQ multiplex PCR assay. What TCRdb holds here is the immuneACCESS table cut down to in-frame rearrangements. Part of the clones is not present; checked against another copy, under half of the missing clones reflect an unresolved V gene, and the others are unexplained. The table for this sample lists some 44,000 clones; around 96% of them were counted only once. The ten largest clones take up 1.5% to 2% of the sample. The sequenced sample was PBMCs, obtained approximately 340 days after intestinal transplant. All receptors derive from a human patient who received an intestinal transplant, so some T cells may come from the graft donor.

This clone was seen once. The J gene is TRBJ1-1, the V gene TRBV27, with TRBD1 matching 7 bases. Germline CDR1 MNHEY, CDR2 SMNVEV (reference sequence). This CDR3 region has 16 residues. With V trimmed by 1 base and J by 1 base, 6 bases remained unmatched. The CDR3 spells CASSLYQGERNTEAFF. The DNA of the CDR3 is TGTGCCAGCAGTTTATACCAGGGGGAGCGGAACACTGAAGCTTTCTTT.

The rearrangement uses TRBV11-2 and TRBJ2-1; no definite D call. This CDR3 comprises 16 residues. V dropped 2 bases and J dropped 9 bases, with 20 bases sitting between them. Germline V gene lookup returns CDR1 SGHAT and CDR2 FQNNGV. The CDR3 is CASSLYGPTQDGEQFF. The DNA for the CDR3 is TGTGCCAGCAGCTTATATGGTCCAACCCAGGACGGTGAGCAGTTCTTC.

This clone appeared a single time. The chain links TRBV7-9 to TRBJ2-5; 7 positions match TRBD1. The length of the CDR3 is 15 residues. V shed 1 base, J shed 4 bases, and the junction held 6 bases outside the gene matches. CDR1 is SEHNR, CDR2 FQNEAQ, per germline (reference sequence). CDR3: CASSLGTGGRETQYF. CDR3 sequence (DNA): TGTGCCAGCAGCTTAGGGACAGGCGGGCGAGAGACCCAGTACTTC.

The DNA for the CDR3 is TGCGCCAGCAGCGAGGGGACAGTCAGCTCCTACGAGCAGTACTTC. Translation gives CASSEGTVSSYEQYF. This chain connects TRBV5-1 to TRBJ2-7; 7 nucleotides match TRBD1. Germline lookup yields CDR1 SGHRS and CDR2 YFSETQ. The CDR3 is 15 amino acids. V shed 4 bases, J shed 0 bases, and the junction held 7 bases outside the gene matches.

V usage is TRBV6-1 and J usage is TRBJ1-2, with a tentative D call TRBD1 (6 bases). Germline-derived CDR1 and CDR2 are MNHNS and SASEGT. V shed 5 bases and J shed 4 bases, with 14 bases lying between them. The CDR3 length is 14 residues. The DNA for the CDR3 is TGTGCCAGCAGTCGGGTCAGGACAGCCTATGGCTACACCTTC. This sequence encodes CASSRVRTAYGYTF.

The CDR3 DNA follows: TGTGCCAGTAGTAGCGTTCCAGGTATGTCCTACAATGAGCAGTTCTTC. This sequence encodes CASSSVPGMSYNEQFF. The chain uses TRBV19 and TRBJ2-1; no reliable D call. Trimming removed 4 bases at V and 1 base at J, with 14 bases between. This CDR3 has 16 residues. CDR1 is LNHDA and CDR2 is SQIVND in the germline V gene (reference sequence).

This clone was found once. J is TRBJ2-2 and V is TRBV9; 9 bases match TRBD2. This CDR3 has 16 residues. The V gene end was trimmed by 4 bases and the J gene end by 1 base; junction bases not matched to a gene: 5. Germline lookup yields CDR1 SGDLS and CDR2 YYNGEE. Here the CDR3 reads CASSPRLAVNTGELFF. CDR3 DNA sequence: TGTGCCAGCAGCCCCAGACTAGCGGTGAACACCGGGGAGCTGTTTTTT.

The genes are TRBV28 and TRBJ1-2; D not resolved. V gave up 3 bases and J gave up 5 bases, with 10 bases separating them. The CDR3 covers 13 residues. The germline CDR1 and CDR2 sequences are MDHEN and SYDVKM. The CDR3 protein is CASSFGGDYGYTF. CDR3 DNA sequence: TGTGCCAGCAGTTTCGGAGGAGATTATGGCTACACCTTC.

The V gene is TRBV2, the J gene TRBJ2-1, with 11 positions matching TRBD2. The CDR3 totals 13 residues. V gave up 5 bases and J gave up 13 bases; unmatched junction bases: 7. Germline-derived CDR1 and CDR2 are SNHLY and FYNNEI. The CDR3 DNA sequence: TGTGCCAGCAGTCCCCTAGCGGGGGGCCTCCAGTTCTTC. As protein: CASSPLAGGLQFF.

The genes are TRBV4-2 and TRBJ2-5; maybe TRBD2 (5 bases). Matching the DNA end better, TRBJ2-7 makes the J call doubtful. The CDR3 runs to 16 residues. Germline assignment: CDR1 LGHNA and CDR2 YNFKEQ. Here the CDR3 reads CASSQGEGWGTYEQYF. CDR3 sequence (DNA): TGTGCCAGCAGCCAAGGAGAGGGATGGGGTACCTACGAGCAGTACTTC.

The chain carries TRBV18 and TRBJ1-5, with D possibly being TRBD1 (5 bases). The germline CDR1 and CDR2 sequences are KGHSH and LQKENI. The germline V and J ends were trimmed by 3 bases and 3 bases, with 15 bases remaining between them. CDR3 length: 16 amino acids. CDR3 sequence reads: CASSPQILGDNQPQHF. The CDR3 nucleotides are TGTGCCAGCTCACCGCAGATCTTAGGGGACAATCAGCCCCAGCATTTT.

V is TRBV19 and J is TRBJ1-4; 7 positions match TRBD1. The V and J ends lost 4 bases and 4 bases, in that order; junction bases with no gene match: 6. The CDR3 contains 15 residues. Germline-derived CDR1 and CDR2 are LNHDA and SQIVND (reference sequence). DNA for the CDR3: TGTGCCAGTAGTAACCGACAGGGCAATAATGAAAAACTGTTTTTT. This codes for CASSNRQGNNEKLFF.

In DNA, the CDR3 is TGTGCCAGCAGCTTAGACAGTAGTACAGATACGCAGTATTTT. Encoded protein: CASSLDSSTDTQYF. The chain joins TRBV7-6 to TRBJ2-3; unclear D gene. Germline V gene data show CDR1 as SGHVS and CDR2 as FNYEAQ. Trimming removed 1 base at V and 3 bases at J, with 8 bases between. The CDR3 sequence is 14 residues long.

CDR3 in amino acids: CASSRLELAPYF. Written as DNA, the CDR3 is TGTGCCAGCAGCCGGTTGGAGCTAGCACCGTACTTC. This chain uses TRBV7-9 with TRBJ2-7; weak D call: TRBD2 (5 bases). This CDR3 contains 12 residues. V was cut by 5 bases and J by 12 bases, with 17 bases left in between. CDR1 SEHNR and CDR2 FQNEAQ come from the germline V gene (reference sequence).

The CDR3 region is CASSLRGNEKLFF. CDR3 DNA: TGTGCCAGCAGCTTAAGGGGTAATGAAAAACTGTTTTTT. The chain employs TRBV5-5 and TRBJ1-4, with a weak D call TRBD1 (5 bases). Germline V lookup: CDR1 SGHKS, CDR2 YYEKEE (reference sequence). The length of the CDR3 is 13 residues. Trimming took off 2 bases at V and 4 bases at J, with 6 bases between the two ends.